This TCR beta chain was sequenced for a study of OX40 agonist ivuxolimab in advanced cancers. Across the whole study: Patients enrolled in dose escalation were diagnosed with hepatocellular carcinoma, melanoma, renal cell or head and neck cancer.

CDR3 size: 13 residues. With 3 bases clipped from V and 3 bases from J, the junction kept 2 bases outside the gene matches. Germline V CDR1 and CDR2: GTSNPN, SVGIG (reference sequence). Generated by immunoSEQ multiplex PCR, the TCRdb table keeps only in-frame clones and is missing some. The sample lists more than 80,000 clones, roughly 89% occurring once. The J gene is TRBJ1-3, the V gene TRBV30, with TRBD1 matching over 7 bases. The source is an adult with an advanced solid tumor such as melanoma, head and neck, liver or kidney cancer. The sample here was CD4+ or CD8+ T cells sorted from blood, taken in a trial of the OX40 agonist ivuxolimab. DNA of the CDR3: TGTGCCTGGAGACAGGGGCGTGGAAACACCATATATTTT. Its protein product is CAWRQGRGNTIYF.